A selection of T cell receptor beta chains follows, all from one sample in a study of shared clonotypes between healthy human individuals. The assay was immunoSEQ multiplex PCR, and TCRdb's table has in-frame clones only and misses some. The sample lists roughly 520,000 clones, about 96% occurring once. Sequenced input: naive CD4+ T cells sorted from blood. The receptors come from a woman in her twenties or thirties in good health. Each CDR3 is given with its conserved first and last residue. D genes are given only for firm matches. Expanded clones are given a class, and other clones once, few, many or no size at all.

v_call	d_call	clone_size	j_call	cdr3_aa	cdr3_nt
TRBV5-1	-	-	TRBJ2-7	CASSLAESQGINEQYF	TGCGCCAGCAGCTTGGCGGAAAGTCAGGGAATCAACGAGCAGTACTTC
TRBV4-2	TRBD2	-	TRBJ2-3	CASSQVVAGGSTDTQYF	TGTGCCAGCAGCCAAGTGGTAGCGGGGGGGAGCACAGATACGCAGTATTTT
TRBV10-1	-	-	TRBJ1-4	CASSESGEKLFF	TGCGCCAGCAGTGAGTCTGGGGAAAAACTGTTTTTT
TRBV7-8	-	-	TRBJ2-7	CASSLGEFEQYF	TGTGCCAGCAGTCTAGGGGAGTTCGAGCAGTACTTC
TRBV28	TRBD1	once	TRBJ1-5	CASARGFHSNQPQHF	TGTGCCAGCGCCAGGGGGTTCCATAGCAATCAGCCCCAGCATTTT
TRBV28	-	-	TRBJ2-7	CASSSPPGSNDEQYF	TGTGCCAGCAGTAGCCCCCCCGGGTCCAATGACGAGCAGTACTTC
TRBV19	-	-	TRBJ1-4	CASSKLAGPAYEKLFF	TGTGCCAGTAGTAAGTTGGCGGGGCCGGCGTATGAAAAACTGTTTTTT
TRBV7-9	-	-	TRBJ2-1	CASSLTYNEQFF	TGTGCCAGCAGCTTAACTTACAATGAGCAGTTCTTC
TRBV18	-	-	TRBJ2-5	CASSPSGETQYF	TGTGCCAGCTCACCGTCGGGTGAGACCCAGTACTTC
TRBV29-1	-	-	TRBJ1-1	CSVGQGMKHTEAFF	TGCAGCGTTGGGCAGGGAATGAAACACACTGAAGCTTTCTTT
TRBV6-1	-	-	TRBJ2-7	CASRVDSLYEQYF	TGTGCCAGCAGGGTAGACAGCCTCTACGAGCAGTACTTC
TRBV5-1	-	-	TRBJ1-1	CASSPQADMNTEAFF	TGCGCCAGCAGCCCGCAGGCAGACATGAACACTGAAGCTTTCTTT
TRBV7-9	TRBD1	-	TRBJ2-1	CASSSGTGDNEQFF	TGTGCCAGCAGTTCCGGGACAGGGGACAATGAGCAGTTCTTC
TRBV28	TRBD2	-	TRBJ2-2	CASSPRLAGNTGELFF	TGTGCCAGCAGTCCCCGACTAGCGGGAAATACCGGGGAGCTGTTTTTT
TRBV19	TRBD2	-	TRBJ2-2	CASSRKGSGANTGELFF	TGTGCCAGTAGTCGAAAGGGTAGCGGGGCGAACACCGGGGAGCTGTTTTTT
TRBV27	TRBD1	-	TRBJ1-6	CASSPNRDSLLNSPLHF	TGTGCCAGCAGTCCCAACCGGGACAGTCTACTAAATTCACCCCTCCACTTT
TRBV4-1	TRBD1	once	TRBJ2-7	CASSQADRGRYSYEQYF	TGCGCCAGCAGCCAGGCCGACAGGGGCCGTTACTCCTACGAGCAGTACTTC
TRBV19	-	-	TRBJ2-7	CASSIDRTGPYEQYF	TGTGCCAGTAGTATAGATCGGACTGGTCCCTACGAGCAGTACTTC